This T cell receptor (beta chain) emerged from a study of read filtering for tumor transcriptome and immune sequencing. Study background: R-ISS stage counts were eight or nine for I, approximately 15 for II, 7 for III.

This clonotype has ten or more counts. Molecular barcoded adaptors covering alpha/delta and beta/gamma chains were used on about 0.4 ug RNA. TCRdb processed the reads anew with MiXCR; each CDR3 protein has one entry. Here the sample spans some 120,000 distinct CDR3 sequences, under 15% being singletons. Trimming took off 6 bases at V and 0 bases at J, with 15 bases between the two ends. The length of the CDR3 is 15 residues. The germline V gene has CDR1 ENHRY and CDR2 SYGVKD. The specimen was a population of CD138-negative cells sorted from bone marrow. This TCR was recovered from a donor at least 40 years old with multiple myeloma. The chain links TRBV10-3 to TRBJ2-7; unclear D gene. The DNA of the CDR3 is TGTGCCATCAGCGCATCTGACGTTAGCTCCTACGAGCAGTACTTC. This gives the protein CAISASDVSSYEQYF.